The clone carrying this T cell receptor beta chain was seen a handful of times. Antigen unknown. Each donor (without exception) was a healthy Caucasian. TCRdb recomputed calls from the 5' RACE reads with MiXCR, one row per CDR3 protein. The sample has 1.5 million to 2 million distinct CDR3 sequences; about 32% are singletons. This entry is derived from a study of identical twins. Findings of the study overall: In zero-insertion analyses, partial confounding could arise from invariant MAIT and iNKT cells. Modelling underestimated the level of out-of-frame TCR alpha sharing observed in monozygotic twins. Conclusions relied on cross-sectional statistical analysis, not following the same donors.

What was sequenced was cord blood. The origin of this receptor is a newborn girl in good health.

The CDR3, as DNA: TGCAGCGTTGTTTCGGTTTGGTACGAGCAGTACTTC. It specifies CSVVSVWYEQYF. The chain joins TRBV29-1 to TRBJ2-7; D gene unclear. V was trimmed by 4 bases and J by 4 bases, leaving 11 bases between them. The CDR3 sequence is 12 residues long. Per germline, CDR1 SQVTM and CDR2 ANQGSEA.